Following are 16 T cell receptor beta chains from one sample sequenced in a study of glioma-infiltrating T cells after dendritic cell vaccination. Time point described: after dendritic cell vaccination, including at tumor progression/relapse. Only in-frame clones appear in the TCRdb table, and some are missing; sequencing was by immunoSEQ multiplex PCR. The sample has 50,000 to 60,000 clones, about 86% seen once; the top ten hold 15% to 18%. Sequencing used blood, obtained after dendritic cell vaccination. These receptor sequences come from a human donor with glioblastoma.

The chain has TRBV5-1 and TRBJ2-3; 8 bases align to TRBD2. The J segment lost 4 bases and the V segment lost 1 base, leaving 5 bases of the junction unmatched. The CDR3 loop spans 15 amino acids. Looked up from germline, CDR1 is SGHRS and CDR2 is YFSETQ. This chain's CDR3 is CASSLTGGLPDTQYF. The CDR3, as DNA: TGCGCCAGCAGCTTGACGGGGGGGCTTCCAGATACGCAGTATTTT.

This chain links TRBV5-1 with TRBJ2-3; D uncertain. Per germline, CDR1 SGHRS and CDR2 YFSETQ. The CDR3 totals 16 residues. V dropped 5 bases and J dropped 0 bases, with 16 bases sitting between them. CDR3 protein: CASRERNWYSTDTQYF. The CDR3 DNA reads TGCGCCAGCAGGGAGAGGAACTGGTATAGCACAGATACGCAGTATTTT.

This clone was seen a handful of times. The chain combines TRBV5-1 with TRBJ2-7; 8 bases fit TRBD1. From germline, CDR1 is SGHRS and CDR2 YFSETQ. V lost 3 bases to trimming and J lost 6 bases; unmatched junction nucleotides: 5. The CDR3 contains 13 residues. The CDR3 reads CASSSRTGIEQYF. As DNA, the CDR3 is TGCGCCAGCAGCTCCCGGACAGGGATCGAGCAGTACTTC. Full variable domain (rest looked up from reference TRBV5-1 and TRBJ2-7): KAGVTQTPRYLIKTRGQQVTLSCSPISGHRSVSWYQQTPGQGLQFLFEYFSETQRNKGNFPGRFSGRQFSNSRSEMNVSTLELGDSALYLCASSSRTGIEQYFGPGTRLTVT.

The chain combines TRBV19 with TRBJ2-5; 9 positions agree with TRBD1. The V gene's germline CDR1 is LNHDA and CDR2 SQIVND (reference sequence). With V trimmed by 7 bases and J by 5 bases, 11 bases remained unmatched. The length of the CDR3 is 15 residues. CDR3 DNA sequence: TGTGCCAGTAAGGCGAGGGGACAGGGTGGGGAGACCCAGTACTTC. This gives the protein CASKARGQGGETQYF.

Details on this clone: This sample also contains other DNA sequences that code for the same CDR3. This chain joins TRBV30 and TRBJ1-6; D not resolved. Germline V gene sequence: CDR1 GTSNPN, CDR2 SVGIG (reference sequence). The CDR3 is made up of 14 amino acids. The V end was cut by 2 bases, the J end by 7 bases, with 12 bases between. CDR3: CAWSRAGGNSPLHF. As DNA, the CDR3 is TGTGCCTGGAGTCGAGCGGGAGGGAATTCACCCCTCCACTTT.

This chain uses TRBV7-9 with TRBJ2-1; TRBD2 matches 14 bases. J lost 7 bases, V lost 5 bases, and 10 bases had no gene match. The V gene's germline CDR1 is SEHNR and CDR2 FQNEAQ (reference sequence). The CDR3 has 17 residues. The CDR3 bases are TGTGCCAGCAGCGCAGGAATGAGGACTAGCGGGGGGAATGAGCAGTTCTTC. This translates into CASSAGMRTSGGNEQFF.

The CDR3 nucleotides read TGTGCCTGGACTCCCGGACAGCTCAATCAGCCCCAGCATTTT. It is translated as CAWTPGQLNQPQHF. The rearrangement uses TRBV30 and TRBJ1-5, with D maybe TRBD1 (6 bases). CDR3 size: 14 residues. Trimming stripped 4 bases from V and 3 bases from J, with 13 bases between. The V gene's germline CDR1 is GTSNPN and CDR2 SVGIG (reference sequence).

V is TRBV6-6 and J is TRBJ1-2; 7 bases match TRBD1. CDR3 size: 16 residues. V gave up 2 bases and J gave up 1 base; unmatched junction bases: 7. Per the germline V gene, CDR1 is MNHNY and CDR2 is SVGAGI (reference sequence). The CDR3 DNA reads as TGTGCCAGCAGTTACAGATTCGGGACAGATAACTATGGCTACACCTTC. Protein: CASSYRFGTDNYGYTF.

This chain connects TRBV14 to TRBJ1-1, with a possible D match to TRBD1 (5 bases). The CDR3 length is 14 residues. V was cut by 2 bases and J by 3 bases, with 10 bases left in between. The germline V gene has CDR1 SGHDN and CDR2 FVKESK. CDR3 coding DNA: TGTGCCAGCAGCCAACTGGGAGGGGACACTGAAGCTTTCTTT. Its protein product is CASSQLGGDTEAFF.

The chain employs TRBV25-1 and TRBJ1-4, with no clear D. The CDR3 is 11 residues long. Germline V gene lookup returns CDR1 MGHDK and CDR2 SYGVNS. The V gene lost 7 bases and the J gene lost 6 bases, with 6 bases spanning the gap. The CDR3 coding sequence is TGTGCCAGCATGTACTATGAAAAACTGTTTTTT. It specifies CASMYYEKLFF.

J is TRBJ1-4 and V is TRBV19, with unresolved D. The germline CDR1 and CDR2 sequences are LNHDA and SQIVND (reference sequence). Trimming pared 2 bases from V and 7 bases from J, leaving 17 bases between. CDR3 length equals 16 residues. The DNA for the CDR3 is TGTGCCAGTAGTATAAAAGGACCCCCGGAGGGTGAAAAACTGTTTTTT. It specifies CASSIKGPPEGEKLFF.

The chain uses TRBV6-1 and TRBJ2-7; D is unresolved. Germline assignment: CDR1 MNHNS and CDR2 SASEGT. CDR3 length equals 14 residues. Trimming took 0 bases from V and 3 from J, leaving 9 bases between them. The CDR3 region is CASSEAYNNYEQYF. For the CDR3, the DNA is TGTGCCAGCAGTGAAGCTTACAACAACTACGAGCAGTACTTC.

The rearrangement links TRBV18 to TRBJ1-3; 7 bases align to TRBD1. CDR1 KGHSH and CDR2 LQKENI come from the germline V gene. Trimming removed 2 bases from V and 0 bases from J; junction bases left unmatched: 1. The CDR3 has 15 residues. CDR3 region: CASSPTGDSGNTIYF. As DNA, the CDR3 is TGTGCCAGCTCACCAACAGGGGACTCTGGAAACACCATATATTTT. The full variable domain, completed using reference TRBV18 and TRBJ1-3, is NAGVMQNPRHLVRRRGQEARLRCSPMKGHSHVYWYRQLPEEGLKFMVYLQKENIIDESGMPKERFSAEFPKEGPSILRIQQVVRGDSAAYFCASSPTGDSGNTIYFGEGSWLTVV.

J is TRBJ2-5 and V is TRBV5-4; 9 bases fit TRBD1. The CDR3 is 14 residues long. CDR1 is SGHNT and CDR2 is YYREEE in the germline V gene (reference sequence). V lost 4 bases, J lost 5 bases, and 6 bases stayed unmatched. The CDR3 region is CASSADRGGETQYF. In DNA, the CDR3 is TGTGCCAGCAGCGCGGACAGGGGCGGGGAGACCCAGTACTTC.

The gene calls are TRBV30 and TRBJ1-1, with D possibly matching TRBD1 (6 bases). The CDR3 is 12 amino acids. The germline V gene encodes CDR1 GTSNPN and CDR2 SVGIG (reference sequence). V lost 1 base to trimming and J lost 7 bases, with 10 bases between them. The CDR3 reads CAWSAQGLEAFF. The DNA of the CDR3 is TGTGCCTGGAGTGCCCAGGGGCTTGAAGCTTTCTTT.

This rearrangement joins TRBV6-5 to TRBJ1-5; 7 positions match TRBD1. The germline V gene encodes CDR1 MNHEY and CDR2 SVGAGI. V lost 8 bases to trimming and J lost 7 bases; unmatched junction nucleotides: 8. The CDR3 contains 13 residues. The CDR3 protein is CASGRQGVQPQHF. In DNA form, the CDR3 reads TGTGCCAGCGGAAGACAGGGAGTGCAGCCCCAGCATTTT.